This T cell receptor beta chain was obtained from a study of regulatory T cells in long-lasting Graves disease. Study context: Over 5 years of antithyroid drugs plus positive TSH receptor antibodies defined persistent Graves' disease. Overall study results and limits: Clonotypes that were public and shared totalled fewer than 3,500 in persistent patients versus 750 to 1,000 in new patients. Persistent disease showed a preference for TRBV28, TRBJ1-2 and TRBJ2-5.

Noted time point: persistent/refractory GD, antithyroid drugs over 5 years with positive TRAb. Extracted RNA from PBMCs served as the source of the TCR library. Trimming pared 2 bases from V and 5 bases from J, leaving 9 bases between. CDR3 length equals 13 residues. Germline CDR1 and CDR2: MNHEY and SVGAGI. This clonotype appeared many times. Its cognate antigen is unknown. For TCR beta, libraries came from iRepertoire HTBI primers and Arm-PCR of CDR3 regions. TCRdb passed the multiplex PCR reads through MiXCR, listing each CDR3 protein once. This sample has a few hundred thousand distinct CDR3 sequences, with around a fifth found just once.

Source: peripheral blood mononuclear cells (PBMCs), taken when the disease was refractory, from a patient treated with antithyroid drugs. The chain employs TRBV6-5 and TRBJ2-5; D gene unclear. The source of this sequence is a female donor with Graves disease. The CDR3 DNA follows: TGTGCCAGCAGTTACGGGGATCGGGAGACCCAGTACTTC. Encoded protein: CASSYGDRETQYF.